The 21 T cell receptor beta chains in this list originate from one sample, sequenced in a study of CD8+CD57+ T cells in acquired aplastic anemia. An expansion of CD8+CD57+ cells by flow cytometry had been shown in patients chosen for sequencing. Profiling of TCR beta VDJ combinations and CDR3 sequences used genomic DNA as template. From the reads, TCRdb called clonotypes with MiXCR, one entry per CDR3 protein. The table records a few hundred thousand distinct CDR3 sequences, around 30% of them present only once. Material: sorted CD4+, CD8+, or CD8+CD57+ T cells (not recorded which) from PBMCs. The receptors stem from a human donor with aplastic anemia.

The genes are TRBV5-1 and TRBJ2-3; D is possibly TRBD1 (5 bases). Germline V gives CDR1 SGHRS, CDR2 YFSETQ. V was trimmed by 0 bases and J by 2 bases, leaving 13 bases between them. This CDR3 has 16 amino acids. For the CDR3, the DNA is TGCGCCAGCAGCTTGGCCAGTACGACAGACACAGATACGCAGTATTTT. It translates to CASSLASTTDTDTQYF. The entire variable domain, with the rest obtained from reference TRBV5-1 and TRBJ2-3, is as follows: KAGVTQTPRYLIKTRGQQVTLSCSPISGHRSVSWYQQTPGQGLQFLFEYFSETQRNKGNFPGRFSGRQFSNSRSEMNVSTLELGDSALYLCASSLASTTDTDTQYFGPGTRLTVL.

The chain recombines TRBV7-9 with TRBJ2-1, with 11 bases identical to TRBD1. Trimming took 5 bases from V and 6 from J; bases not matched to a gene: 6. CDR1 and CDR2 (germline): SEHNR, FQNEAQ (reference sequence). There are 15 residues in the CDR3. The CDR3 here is CASSRGQGARNEQFF. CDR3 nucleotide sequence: TGTGCCAGCAGCCGCGGACAGGGGGCCCGCAATGAGCAGTTCTTC.

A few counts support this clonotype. The CDR3 nucleotides read TGTGCCAGTGAATTACCGGGACTCGCCGGTAGCACAGATACGCAGTATTTT. Amino acids: CASELPGLAGSTDTQYF. The V call is TRBV2, the J call TRBJ2-3; weak D call: TRBD2 (6 bases). Germline CDR1 reads SNHLY; CDR2 reads FYNNEI. The CDR3 totals 17 residues. V lost 9 bases to trimming and J lost 0 bases, with 22 bases between them.

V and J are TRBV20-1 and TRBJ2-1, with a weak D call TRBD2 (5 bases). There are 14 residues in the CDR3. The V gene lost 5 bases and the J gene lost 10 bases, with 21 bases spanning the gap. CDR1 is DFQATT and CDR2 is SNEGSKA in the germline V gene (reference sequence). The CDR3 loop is CSAPRIASVFEQFF. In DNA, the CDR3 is TGCAGTGCTCCACGTATAGCGTCTGTTTTCGAGCAGTTCTTC.

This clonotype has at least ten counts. CDR3 DNA: TGTGCCAGCAGGTACTCAGGGGCATACGAGCAGTACTTC. This codes for CASRYSGAYEQYF. The chain uses TRBV12-3 or TRBV12-4 and TRBJ2-7, with a tentative D call TRBD1 (6 bases). The CDR3 sequence is 13 residues long. Trimming left V 6 bases short and J 4 bases short, with 13 bases between.

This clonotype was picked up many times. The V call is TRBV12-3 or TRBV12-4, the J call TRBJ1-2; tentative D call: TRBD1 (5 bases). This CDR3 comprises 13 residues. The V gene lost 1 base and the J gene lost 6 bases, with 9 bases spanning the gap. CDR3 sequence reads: CASSLGGTHGYTF. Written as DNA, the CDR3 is TGTGCCAGCAGTTTAGGGGGGACGCATGGCTACACCTTC.

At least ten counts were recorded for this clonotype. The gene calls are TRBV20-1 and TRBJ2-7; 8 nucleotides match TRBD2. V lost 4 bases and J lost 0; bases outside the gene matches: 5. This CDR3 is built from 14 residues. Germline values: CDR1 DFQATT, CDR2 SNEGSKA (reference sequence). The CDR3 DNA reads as TGCAGTGCTACCATAGCGGGATTCTCCTACGAGCAGTACTTC. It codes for CSATIAGFSYEQYF.

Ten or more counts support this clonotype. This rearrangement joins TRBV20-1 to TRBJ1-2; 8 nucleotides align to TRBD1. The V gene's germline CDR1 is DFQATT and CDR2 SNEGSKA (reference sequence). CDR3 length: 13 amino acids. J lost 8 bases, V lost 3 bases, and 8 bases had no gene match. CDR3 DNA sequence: TGCAGTGCTAGCGGGCAGGGGGCGGGAGGCTACACCTTC. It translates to CSASGQGAGGYTF.

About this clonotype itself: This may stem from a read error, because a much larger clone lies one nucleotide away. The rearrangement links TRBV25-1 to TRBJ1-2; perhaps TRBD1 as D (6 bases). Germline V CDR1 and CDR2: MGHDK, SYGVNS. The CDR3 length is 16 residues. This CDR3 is CASSSAARGEIYGYTF. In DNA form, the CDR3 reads TGCGCCAGCAGCTCGGCGGCCAGGGGCGAAATCTATGGCTACACCTTC.

CDR3 sequence (DNA): TGCGCCAGCAGCTTGGCCGGACTTCCTAGCACAGATACGCAGTATTTT. It is translated as CASSLAGLPSTDTQYF. V and J are TRBV5-1 and TRBJ2-3; weak D call: TRBD2 (5 bases). The CDR3 extends over 16 amino acids. Trimming removed 0 bases from V and 0 bases from J, with 11 bases in between. Germline assignment: CDR1 SGHRS and CDR2 YFSETQ. Looking up the rest from reference TRBV5-1 and TRBJ2-3 gives the full variable domain: KAGVTQTPRYLIKTRGQQVTLSCSPISGHRSVSWYQQTPGQGLQFLFEYFSETQRNKGNFPGRFSGRQFSNSRSEMNVSTLELGDSALYLCASSLAGLPSTDTQYFGPGTRLTVL.

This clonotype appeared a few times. The CDR3 region has the DNA TGTGCCATCAGTGACAGGGTCACTGAAGCTTTCTTT. Its protein is CAISDRVTEAFF. This rearrangement joins TRBV10-3 to TRBJ1-1, with a tentative D call TRBD1 (5 bases). The CDR3 spans 12 residues. V was trimmed by 3 bases and J by 4 bases, leaving 6 bases between them. Germline V CDR1 and CDR2: ENHRY, SYGVKD.

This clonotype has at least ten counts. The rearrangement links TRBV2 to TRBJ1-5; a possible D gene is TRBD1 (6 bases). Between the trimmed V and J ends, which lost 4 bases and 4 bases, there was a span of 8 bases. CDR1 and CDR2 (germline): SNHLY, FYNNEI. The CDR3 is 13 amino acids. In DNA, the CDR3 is TGTGCCAGCAGTGGGACAGAGAATCAGCCCCAGCATTTT. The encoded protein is CASSGTENQPQHF.

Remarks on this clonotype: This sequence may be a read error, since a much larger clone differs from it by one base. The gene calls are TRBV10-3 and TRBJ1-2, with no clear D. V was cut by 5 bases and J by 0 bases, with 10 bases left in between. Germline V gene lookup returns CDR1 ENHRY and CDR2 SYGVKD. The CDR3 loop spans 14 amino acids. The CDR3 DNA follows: TGTGCCATCAGTCCCGAACAAGCTAACTATGGCTACACCTTC. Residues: CAISPEQANYGYTF.

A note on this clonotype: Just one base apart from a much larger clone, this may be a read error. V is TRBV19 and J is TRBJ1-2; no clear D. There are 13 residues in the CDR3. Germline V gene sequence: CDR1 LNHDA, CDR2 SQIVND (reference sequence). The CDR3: CAGSKERNYGYTF. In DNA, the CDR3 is TGTGCCGGTAGTAAGGAGAGAAACTATGGCTACACCTTC.

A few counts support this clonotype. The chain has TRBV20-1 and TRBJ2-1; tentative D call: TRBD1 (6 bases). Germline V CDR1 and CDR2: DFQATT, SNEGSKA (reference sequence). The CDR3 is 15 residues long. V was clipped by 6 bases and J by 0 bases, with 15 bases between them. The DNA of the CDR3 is TGCAGTGCCCCCGGACAGCCGAGCTCCTACAATGAGCAGTTCTTC. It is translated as CSAPGQPSSYNEQFF.

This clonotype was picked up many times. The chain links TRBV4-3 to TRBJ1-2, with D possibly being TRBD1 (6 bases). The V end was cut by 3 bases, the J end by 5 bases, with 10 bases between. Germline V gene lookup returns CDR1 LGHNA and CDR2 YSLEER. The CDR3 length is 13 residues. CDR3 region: CASSHGQLYGYTF. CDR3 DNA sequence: TGCGCCAGCAGCCACGGACAGCTGTATGGCTACACCTTC.

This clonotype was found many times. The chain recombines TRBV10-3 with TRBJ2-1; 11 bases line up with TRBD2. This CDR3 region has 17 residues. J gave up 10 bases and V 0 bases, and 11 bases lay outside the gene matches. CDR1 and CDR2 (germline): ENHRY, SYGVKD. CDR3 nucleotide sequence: TGTGCCATCAGTGAGTCGAATAGCGGGAGGGGTGGTGGAGAGCAGTTCTTC. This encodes CAISESNSGRGGGEQFF.

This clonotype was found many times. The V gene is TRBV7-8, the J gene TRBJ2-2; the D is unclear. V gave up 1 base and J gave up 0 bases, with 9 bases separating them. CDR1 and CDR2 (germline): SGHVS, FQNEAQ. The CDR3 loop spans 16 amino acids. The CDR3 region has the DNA TGTGCCAGCAGCTTAGGGCAGATTACGAACACCGGGGAGCTGTTTTTT. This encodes CASSLGQITNTGELFF. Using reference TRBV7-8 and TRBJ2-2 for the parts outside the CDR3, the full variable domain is GAGVSQSPRYKVAKRGQDVALRCDPISGHVSLFWYQQALGQGPEFLTYFQNEAQLDKSGLPSDRFFAERPEGSVSTLKIQRTQQEDSAVYLCASSLGQITNTGELFFGEGSRLTVL.

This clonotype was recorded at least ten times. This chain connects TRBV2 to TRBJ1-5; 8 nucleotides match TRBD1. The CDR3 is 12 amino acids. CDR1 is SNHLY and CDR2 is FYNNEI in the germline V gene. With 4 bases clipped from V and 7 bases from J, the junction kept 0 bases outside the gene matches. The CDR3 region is CASSAGGQPQHF. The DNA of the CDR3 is TGTGCCAGCAGTGCAGGGGGCCAGCCCCAGCATTTT.

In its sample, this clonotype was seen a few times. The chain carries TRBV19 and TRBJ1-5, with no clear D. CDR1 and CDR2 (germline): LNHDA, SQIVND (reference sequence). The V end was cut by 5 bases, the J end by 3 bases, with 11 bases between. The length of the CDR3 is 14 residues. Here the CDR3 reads CASSPDGYNQPQHF. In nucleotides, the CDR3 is TGTGCCAGTAGTCCAGACGGGTACAATCAGCCCCAGCATTTT.

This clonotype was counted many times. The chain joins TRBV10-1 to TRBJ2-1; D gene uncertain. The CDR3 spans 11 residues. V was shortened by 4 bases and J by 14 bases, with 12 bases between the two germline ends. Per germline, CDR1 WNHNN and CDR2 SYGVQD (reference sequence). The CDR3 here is CASSADRLKFF. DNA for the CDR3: TGCGCCAGCAGTGCCGATAGGTTGAAGTTCTTC.